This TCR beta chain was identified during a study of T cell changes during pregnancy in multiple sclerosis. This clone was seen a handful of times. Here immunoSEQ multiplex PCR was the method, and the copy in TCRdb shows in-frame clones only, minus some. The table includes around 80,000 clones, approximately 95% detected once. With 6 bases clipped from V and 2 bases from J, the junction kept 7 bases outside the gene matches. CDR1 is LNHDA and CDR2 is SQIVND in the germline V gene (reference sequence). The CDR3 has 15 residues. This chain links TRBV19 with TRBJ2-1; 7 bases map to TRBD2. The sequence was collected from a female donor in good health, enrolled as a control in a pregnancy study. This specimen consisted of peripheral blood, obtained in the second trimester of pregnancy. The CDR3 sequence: CASSLAGEAYNEQFF. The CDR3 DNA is TGTGCCAGTAGCTTGGCGGGAGAGGCCTACAATGAGCAGTTCTTC.